The clone carrying this TCR beta chain was seen at least ten times. What it binds is unknown. This sample is drawn from a study of T cells after yellow fever vaccination. Template switching by 5'RACE produced TCR cDNA, adding a universal primer site and UMIs. MiXCR was run by TCRdb on the 5' RACE reads, yielding one entry per CDR3 protein. Of some 200,000 distinct CDR3 sequences detected, roughly 3.3% appear once; the ten largest clones hold roughly 3%. The CDR3 consists of 14 residues. V dropped 5 bases and J dropped 5 bases, with 15 bases sitting between them. General study findings and limits: The bulk population could contribute abundant contaminating clonotypes to FACS-sorted repertoires. Post-booster samples contained most primary-vaccination clones (approximately 96% CD4, around 88% CD8). It was the secondary response that reached its peak faster, day 5 versus 15, but it was weaker.

This TCR derives from a man aged 18 to 30 who received the YFV17D yellow fever vaccine. The rearrangement uses TRBV12-3 or TRBV12-4 and TRBJ2-5; D not resolved. Here the sequenced sample was CD4+ T cells sorted from PBMCs, taken 10 days after the yellow fever booster vaccination. CDR3 DNA: TGTGCCAGCAGTCCACCGTCGATCCGGGAGACCCAGTACTTC. It is translated as CASSPPSIRETQYF.